A single sample gave rise to the 20 T cell receptor beta chains below, sequenced in a study of blood T cells in healthy people across ages. PCR was performed a second time for roughly 7 to 12 cycles using a sample-barcoded 5' primer and a J-beta primer mix. TCRdb passed the 5' RACE reads through MiXCR, listing each CDR3 protein once. Among hundreds of thousands of distinct CDR3 sequences listed, approximately 30% were seen once. The specimen sequenced was blood. These receptors originate from a woman older than 75 in good health.

In this sample, this clonotype turned up a few times. The chain joins TRBV7-2 to TRBJ2-1; tentatively, D is TRBD2 (7 bases). Germline V gene data show CDR1 as SGHTA and CDR2 as FQGNSA. The CDR3 has 14 residues. Between the trimmed V and J ends, which lost 8 bases and 8 bases, there was a span of 19 bases. CDR3 region: CASSTGGLVYEQFF. CDR3 DNA sequence: TGTGCCAGCTCAACGGGGGGCCTTGTGTATGAGCAGTTCTTC. The full variable domain, with the rest looked up from reference TRBV7-2 and TRBJ2-1, is GAGVSQSPSNKVTEKGKDVELRCDPISGHTALYWYRQSLGQGLEFLIYFQGNSAPDKSGLPSDRFSAERTGGSVSTLTIQRTQQEDSAVYLCASSTGGLVYEQFFGPGTRLTVL.

V and J are TRBV24-1 and TRBJ1-2, with 9 positions matching TRBD1. V gave up 5 bases and J gave up 5 bases; unmatched junction bases: 11. The CDR3 covers 16 residues. Per germline, CDR1 KGHDR and CDR2 SFDVKD. CDR3 region: CATSGDRVNSSYGYTF. The CDR3 DNA sequence: TGTGCCACCAGTGGGGACAGGGTAAACTCTTCTTATGGCTACACCTTC.

This clonotype occurred many times. This chain connects TRBV25-1 to TRBJ1-2, with TRBD1 as a possible D gene (5 bases). V was pared by 3 bases and J by 5 bases, with 16 bases between. The CDR3 consists of 15 residues. Germline CDR1 is MGHDK and CDR2 is SYGVNS. The CDR3: CASSDRDGRLYGYTF. In DNA form, the CDR3 reads TGTGCCAGCAGTGACAGGGACGGGAGATTGTATGGCTACACCTTC.

The gene calls are TRBV7-9 and TRBJ2-2, with TRBD1 matching 7 bases. Unmatched junction bases numbered 11, after V lost 3 bases and J lost 4 bases. The germline CDR1 and CDR2 sequences are SEHNR and FQNEAQ (reference sequence). This CDR3 region has 17 residues. CDR3 coding DNA: TGTGCCAGCAGCTTGGACAGGACCCAGCGGCTCACCGGGGAGCTGTTTTTT. Protein product: CASSLDRTQRLTGELFF.

Many counts were recorded for this clonotype. The chain joins TRBV2 to TRBJ2-1; D unresolved. CDR3 length equals 15 residues. Per germline, CDR1 SNHLY and CDR2 FYNNEI. The V end was cut by 8 bases, the J end by 8 bases, with 22 bases between. DNA of the CDR3: TGTGCCAGCTCGGTGAACGACTTATATACCCATGAGCAGTTCTTC. This gives the protein CASSVNDLYTHEQFF. Full variable domain (missing parts from reference TRBV2 and TRBJ2-1): EPEVTQTPSHQVTQMGQEVILRCVPISNHLYFYWYRQILGQKVEFLVSFYNNEISEKSEIFDDQFSVERPDGSNFTLKIRSTKLEDSAMYFCASSVNDLYTHEQFFGPGTRLTVL.

This clonotype was seen a handful of times. The DNA of the CDR3 is TGTGCCAGCAGCATCCGACAGGAGAGGAGCAATCAGCCCCAGCATTTT. This sequence encodes CASSIRQERSNQPQHF. The chain carries TRBV13 and TRBJ1-5; maybe TRBD1 (6 bases). Looked up from germline, CDR1 is PRHDT and CDR2 is FYEKMQ (reference sequence). Between the trimmed V and J ends, which lost 5 bases and 1 base, there was a span of 15 bases. The CDR3 totals 16 residues. Combining the CDR3 with reference TRBV13 and TRBJ1-5 gives the whole variable domain AAGVIQSPRHLIKEKRETATLKCYPIPRHDTVYWYQQGPGQDPQFLISFYEKMQSDKGSIPDRFSAQQFSDYHSELNMSSLELGDSALYFCASSIRQERSNQPQHFGDGTRLSIL.

There are many counts of this clonotype. The chain couples TRBV9 to TRBJ2-3, with TRBD2 identical over 12 bases. CDR3 length equals 16 residues. Germline V gene lookup returns CDR1 SGDLS and CDR2 YYNGEE. After removal of 3 bases from V and 2 bases from J, the junction contained 4 bases not matched to a gene. CDR3 loop: CASSATSGGPTDTQYF. For the CDR3, the DNA is TGTGCCAGCAGCGCTACTAGCGGGGGGCCCACAGATACGCAGTATTTT.

In its sample, this clonotype was seen many times. The chain carries TRBV5-1 and TRBJ2-1; D call uncertain. Germline V gene sequence: CDR1 SGHRS, CDR2 YFSETQ. The CDR3 is 16 residues long. V gave up 0 bases and J gave up 1 base, with 11 bases separating them. The CDR3 protein is CASSLEVLGSYNEQFF. For the CDR3, the DNA is TGCGCCAGCAGCTTGGAAGTTCTAGGATCCTACAATGAGCAGTTCTTC.

In this sample, this clonotype turned up many times. The V and J genes are TRBV12-3 or TRBV12-4 and TRBJ2-7; TRBD1 aligns across 8 bases. V shed 7 bases, J shed 2 bases, and the junction held 13 bases outside the gene matches. The CDR3 loop spans 16 amino acids. The CDR3 loop is CASTDRGQAVAYEQYF. CDR3 nucleotides: TGTGCCAGCACCGACAGGGGACAGGCCGTAGCCTACGAGCAGTACTTC.

On this clonotype itself: A read error may produce the germline difference seen at one junction end. The V and J genes are TRBV6-6 and TRBJ1-1; D call uncertain. The CDR3 runs 13 residues. Germline V gene lookup returns CDR1 MNHNY and CDR2 SVGAGI (reference sequence). The CDR3 sequence is CASSYAQNTVAFF. The CDR3, as DNA: TGTGCCAGCAGTTACGCCCAGAACACTGTAGCTTTCTTT.

Points on this clonotype: A much larger clone is a single base away; this may be a read error. V usage is TRBV18 and J usage is TRBJ2-5, with a tentative D call TRBD1 (6 bases). Germline CDR1 KGHSH, CDR2 LQKENI. The V end was cut by 4 bases, the J end by 11 bases, with 26 bases between. The CDR3 extends over 16 amino acids. This CDR3 is CASSQGVGRTYNEQYF. CDR3 nucleotide sequence: TGTGCCAGCTCACAGGGGGTGGGCAGGACCTACAATGAGCAGTACTTC.

This clonotype has a count of ten or more. The chain couples TRBV3-1 to TRBJ2-7; 8 bases line up with TRBD1. The junction had 7 bases not matched to a gene; V was cut back by 6 bases and J by 6 bases. The CDR3 is 13 amino acids. CDR1 and CDR2 from the germline V gene are LGHDT and YNNKEL (reference sequence). CDR3 coding DNA: TGTGCCAGCAGACTTGGACAGGGCTCCGAGCAGTACTTC. Translation gives CASRLGQGSEQYF.

As DNA, the CDR3 is TGCAGTGCTTTCCAGACAGGGAAGTCCTACGAGCAGTTCTTC. It yields the protein CSAFQTGKSYEQFF. The chain joins TRBV20-1 to TRBJ2-1; 7 nucleotides agree with TRBD1. The J segment lost 10 bases and the V segment lost 5 bases, leaving 14 bases of the junction unmatched. Germline V lookup: CDR1 DFQATT, CDR2 SNEGSKA (reference sequence). The CDR3 is 14 amino acids.

This clonotype occurred a few times. CDR3 region: CASSHRDGQETQYF. The CDR3 coding sequence is TGTGCCAGCTCTCACAGGGACGGCCAAGAGACCCAGTACTTC. V is TRBV18 and J is TRBJ2-5; D is possibly TRBD1 (6 bases). The germline V and J ends were trimmed by 6 bases and 1 base, with 12 bases remaining between them. The CDR3 has 14 amino acids. Germline V gives CDR1 KGHSH, CDR2 LQKENI.

This clonotype was recorded at least ten times. The J gene is TRBJ1-2, the V gene TRBV10-3; possible D gene TRBD1, 5 bases. The CDR3 totals 14 residues. The V end was cut by 0 bases, the J end by 4 bases, with 9 bases between. CDR1 and CDR2 (germline): ENHRY, SYGVKD. CDR3 in amino acids: CAISESEGSYGYTF. The CDR3 nucleotides read TGTGCCATCAGTGAGTCGGAGGGGAGCTATGGCTACACCTTC.

Ten or more counts support this clonotype. This rearrangement joins TRBV7-9 to TRBJ1-2; weak D call: TRBD1 (6 bases). Per the germline V gene, CDR1 is SEHNR and CDR2 is FQNEAQ (reference sequence). CDR3 length: 15 residues. V was trimmed by 5 bases and J by 4 bases, leaving 17 bases between them. CDR3 DNA sequence: TGTGCCAGCAGCCCTAGTGAGGGGGGACTCTATGGCTACACCTTC. The encoded protein is CASSPSEGGLYGYTF.

The V gene is TRBV12-3 or TRBV12-4, the J gene TRBJ2-2, with D hard to call. Trimming cost V 1 base and J 0 bases, with 9 bases left between them. The CDR3 has 16 amino acids. The CDR3 DNA reads as TGTGCCAGCAGTTTAGGACGCGGCGCGAACACCGGGGAGCTGTTTTTT. Translation: CASSLGRGANTGELFF.

The table lists this clonotype with many counts. This chain uses TRBV3-1 with TRBJ2-7; 12 bases agree with TRBD2. Germline CDR1 and CDR2: LGHDT and YNNKEL (reference sequence). Trimming removed 5 bases from V and 2 bases from J; junction bases left unmatched: 13. The CDR3 contains 18 residues. The CDR3 region is CASSAMLTSGGNPYEQYF. The CDR3 DNA sequence: TGTGCCAGCAGCGCGATGTTAACTAGCGGGGGGAATCCCTACGAGCAGTACTTC.

This clonotype was recorded at least ten times. This chain joins TRBV7-2 and TRBJ2-4, with D perhaps being TRBD1 or TRBD2 (6 bases each). In germline, CDR1 is SGHTA, CDR2 FQGNSA. The CDR3 loop spans 13 amino acids. With 5 bases removed from V and 9 bases from J, the gap between germline ends came to 14 bases. The CDR3 here is CASSPQGRSIQYF. CDR3 in DNA: TGTGCCAGCAGCCCCCAGGGGAGGAGCATTCAGTACTTC.

This clonotype has just a few counts. The chain joins TRBV20-1 to TRBJ2-2; TRBD2 matches 8 bases. This CDR3 is built from 16 residues. The J segment lost 3 bases and the V segment lost 1 base, leaving 7 bases of the junction unmatched. Germline V gene data show CDR1 as DFQATT and CDR2 as SNEGSKA (reference sequence). CDR3 protein: CSARVAGGGDTGELFF. CDR3 DNA sequence: TGCAGTGCTAGAGTCGCCGGGGGGGGAGACACCGGGGAGCTGTTTTTT.